A selection of T cell receptor beta chains follows, all from one sample in a study of neurological immune-mediated disorders. TCRdb itself ran the 5' RACE reads through MiXCR, one entry per CDR3 protein. The table has tens of thousands of distinct CDR3 sequences, 10% seen once. Sequencing used PBMCs. These TCRs come from a man between 40 and 49 years old in good health. CDR3s include the opening cysteine and the closing phenylalanine or tryptophan. The order of the fields is J gene, V gene, D gene, clone size, CDR3 DNA, CDR3 protein. D genes are given only for firm matches. Clone size is given as once, few, many or a size class.

j_call: TRBJ2-5
v_call: TRBV11-1
d_call: -
clone_size: many
cdr3_nt: TGTGCCAGCAGCTCCATAGTAGAGACCCAGTACTTC
cdr3_aa: CASSSIVETQYF

j_call: TRBJ2-5
v_call: TRBV4-2
d_call: -
clone_size: many
cdr3_nt: TGTGCCAGCAGAAAAAGCGAGGAAGAGACCCAGTACTTC
cdr3_aa: CASRKSEEETQYF

j_call: TRBJ2-7
v_call: TRBV6-1
d_call: TRBD1
clone_size: many
cdr3_nt: TGTGCCAGCAGTTTGGACAGGGCCCACGAGCAGTACTTC
cdr3_aa: CASSLDRAHEQYF

j_call: TRBJ2-3
v_call: TRBV25-1
d_call: -
clone_size: many
cdr3_nt: TGTGCCAGCAGTGACAGCCGAGAGGTTACAGATACGCAGTATTTT
cdr3_aa: CASSDSREVTDTQYF

j_call: TRBJ2-5
v_call: TRBV20-1
d_call: TRBD2
clone_size: many
cdr3_nt: TGCAGTGCTAGACTAGCGGGACGATTGTACCAAGAGACCCAGTACTTC
cdr3_aa: CSARLAGRLYQETQYF

j_call: TRBJ2-4
v_call: TRBV12-3/TRBV12-4
d_call: -
clone_size: many
cdr3_nt: TGTGCCAGCAGTTTAGCCCAAGGGGCACAGAACATTCAGTACTTC
cdr3_aa: CASSLAQGAQNIQYF

j_call: TRBJ2-1
v_call: TRBV20-1
d_call: -
clone_size: few
cdr3_nt: TGCAGTGCTAGAAGTGCCCCAATGATTATGCAGTTCTTC
cdr3_aa: CSARSAPMIMQFF

j_call: TRBJ2-7
v_call: TRBV3-1
d_call: -
clone_size: many
cdr3_nt: TGTGCCAGCAGCCAAGTCGAGGGAGCCGAGCAGTACTTC
cdr3_aa: CASSQVEGAEQYF

j_call: TRBJ1-1
v_call: TRBV6-5
d_call: TRBD1
clone_size: many
cdr3_nt: TGTGCCAGCAGTTACGGAGCCAGGGACAGGGGGATTGAAGCTTTCTTT
cdr3_aa: CASSYGARDRGIEAFF

j_call: TRBJ2-3
v_call: TRBV14
d_call: TRBD2
clone_size: many
cdr3_nt: TGTGCCAGCAGCCAAGATGGAACTAGCGGGAGATCCGCAGATACGCAGTATTTT
cdr3_aa: CASSQDGTSGRSADTQYF

j_call: TRBJ1-1
v_call: TRBV12-3/TRBV12-4
d_call: TRBD1
clone_size: many
cdr3_nt: TGTGCCAGCAGTTCCCTTGAAACAGGGGGGGTCACTGAAGCTTTCTTT
cdr3_aa: CASSSLETGGVTEAFF

j_call: TRBJ1-2
v_call: TRBV5-1
d_call: TRBD1
clone_size: many
cdr3_nt: TGCGCCAGCAGCACCGGACAGGGTGGCTATGGCTACACCTTC
cdr3_aa: CASSTGQGGYGYTF

j_call: TRBJ2-5
v_call: TRBV20-1
d_call: TRBD2
clone_size: many
cdr3_nt: TGCAGTGCTCCAGCGGGAGGTATTTCTACCCAGTACTTC
cdr3_aa: CSAPAGGISTQYF

j_call: TRBJ2-3
v_call: TRBV9
d_call: -
clone_size: many
cdr3_nt: TGTGCCAGCAGCGTCCGACAGTCTGGCACAGATACGCAGTATTTT
cdr3_aa: CASSVRQSGTDTQYF